This paragraph reports one TCR beta chain. The assay was immunoSEQ multiplex PCR, and TCRdb's table has in-frame clones only and misses some. The sample carries around 140,000 clones, about 90% recorded once. The sample comes from a study of control samples from healthy donors and cancer patients. V lost 5 bases, J lost 3 bases, and 10 bases stayed unmatched. Germline V CDR1 and CDR2: SGHAT, FQNNGV. The CDR3 totals 15 residues. The specimen sequenced was blood. The V call is TRBV11-2, the J call TRBJ2-7, with 7 bases lining up with TRBD2. The sequence was obtained from a man younger than 35 in good health. CDR3 coding DNA: TGTGCCAGCAGCGAACCGGGCGCGGGGGTCTACGAGCAGTACTTC. Translated, it gives CASSEPGAGVYEQYF.